The clone carrying this T cell receptor (beta chain) was counted at least ten times. Via MiXCR, TCRdb re-called the 5' RACE reads, giving one row per CDR3 protein. The data show fewer than 25,000 distinct CDR3 sequences, over 10% seen once. The CDR3 sequence is 13 residues long. Deletions cut 5 bases from V and 9 bases from J, with 17 bases between. The sample comes from a study of CD8 T cells in ankylosing spondylitis. The source of this sequence is a male donor with ankylosing spondylitis or in good health (not recorded which). The chain employs TRBV12-3 or TRBV12-4 and TRBJ2-7; weak D call: TRBD1 (7 bases). The specimen sequenced was blood. The CDR3 region has the DNA TGTGCCAGCAGTGGCGGGCACAGGGGAGGGCAGTACTTC. Its protein is CASSGGHRGGQYF.